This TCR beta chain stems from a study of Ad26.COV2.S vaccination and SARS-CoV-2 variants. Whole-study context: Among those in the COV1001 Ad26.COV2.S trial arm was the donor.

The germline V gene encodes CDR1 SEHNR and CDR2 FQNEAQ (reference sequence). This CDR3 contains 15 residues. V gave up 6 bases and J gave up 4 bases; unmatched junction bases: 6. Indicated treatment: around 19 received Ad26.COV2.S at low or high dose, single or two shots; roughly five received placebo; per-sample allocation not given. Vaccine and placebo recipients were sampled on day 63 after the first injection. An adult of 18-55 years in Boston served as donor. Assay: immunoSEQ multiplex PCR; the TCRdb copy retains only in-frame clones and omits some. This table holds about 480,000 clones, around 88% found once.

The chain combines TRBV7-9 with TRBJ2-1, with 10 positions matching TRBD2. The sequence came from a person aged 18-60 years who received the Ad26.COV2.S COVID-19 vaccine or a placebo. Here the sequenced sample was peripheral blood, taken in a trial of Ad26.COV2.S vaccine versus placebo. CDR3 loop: CASRSSGSIYNEQFF. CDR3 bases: TGTGCCAGCAGATCTAGCGGGAGCATTTACAATGAGCAGTTCTTC.